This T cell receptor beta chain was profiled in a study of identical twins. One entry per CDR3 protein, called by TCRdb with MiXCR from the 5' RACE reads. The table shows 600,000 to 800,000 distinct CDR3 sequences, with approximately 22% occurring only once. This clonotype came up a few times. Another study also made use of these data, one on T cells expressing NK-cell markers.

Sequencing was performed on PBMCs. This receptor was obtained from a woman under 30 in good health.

CDR3 coding DNA: TGTGCCAGCAGTTTCTTTATGCTAGTTCGGGGTGAGCAGTTCTTC. Translation gives CASSFFMLVRGEQFF. The J gene is TRBJ2-1, the V gene TRBV12-3 or TRBV12-4; a possible D gene is TRBD2 (5 bases). V gave up 3 bases and J gave up 9 bases, with 18 bases separating them. The CDR3 spans 15 residues.